This T cell receptor (beta chain) emerged from a study of cytomegalovirus exposure and HLA in healthy donors. With 7 bases clipped from V and 2 bases from J, the junction kept 7 bases outside the gene matches. The CDR3 spans 15 residues. Germline V gives CDR1 LNHDA, CDR2 SQIVND (reference sequence). This PCR relied on a set of 60 Vbeta primers and 13 Jbeta primers. Sequenced by immunoSEQ multiplex PCR; TCRdb stores in-frame clones only, minus some. Found here are around 130,000 clones, about four fifths of them singletons; the top ten hold 3% to 4%. This clonotype originated in a woman between 40 and 50 years old in good health and CMV-seronegative. The genes are TRBV19 and TRBJ2-1, with TRBD2 matching over 8 bases. The sample was PBMCs. CDR3 sequence: CASKTSVTTYNEQFF. CDR3 nucleotides: TGTGCCAGTAAGACTAGCGTGACAACCTACAATGAGCAGTTCTTC.